This T cell receptor beta chain was documented in a study of blood T cell repertoires in COVID-19. Study at large: The samples span acute and convalescent COVID-19 from the United States, Italy and Spain. T cells, B-cell-depleted T cells, or PBMCs supplied cDNA or gDNA.

This CDR3 has 15 amino acids. The ends were cut back, 8 bases at V and 3 bases at J, with 16 bases in the middle. Germline V lookup: CDR1 SGHTA, CDR2 FQGNSA. Some clones are missing from TCRdb's copy, which holds only in-frame ones; the method was immunoSEQ multiplex PCR. The data contain under 250,000 clones, roughly 80% of them singletons. The chain couples TRBV7-2 to TRBJ1-4; possibly TRBD1 for D (6 bases). Input material: peripheral blood. This clonotype was sampled from a middle-aged woman with COVID-19, enrolled during active disease. The CDR3 DNA reads TGTGCCAGCGCTCGTCAGGGGAGCTCTAATGAAAAACTGTTTTTT. This codes for CASARQGSSNEKLFF.